The next 20 T cell receptor beta chains were all read from a single sample in a study of blood T cell repertoires in COVID-19. Measured with immunoSEQ multiplex PCR; TCRdb has only the in-frame clones, and not every one. The repertoire includes 75,000 to 100,000 clones, approximately 84% of them detected once, and about 4.4% sits in the top ten. Sample: peripheral blood. The receptor source for this set is a man aged 55 to 69 with acute or convalescent COVID-19.

The rearrangement links TRBV5-1 to TRBJ2-5, with TRBD2 matching 14 bases. Trimming cost V 4 bases and J 1 base; bases outside gene matches: 6. The CDR3 runs 17 residues. Germline lookup yields CDR1 SGHRS and CDR2 YFSETQ. The CDR3 DNA follows: TGCGCCAGCAGCACGGGACTAGCGGGAGTCGTCCAAGAGACCCAGTACTTC. Translation gives CASSTGLAGVVQETQYF.

The chain employs TRBV5-8 and TRBJ1-1; D gene uncertain. This CDR3 comprises 16 residues. Germline V lookup: CDR1 SGHTS, CDR2 YDEGEE. V lost 5 bases to trimming and J lost 1 base, with 18 bases between them. In nucleotides, the CDR3 is TGTGCCAGCAGACCTAGCGTCCGTCGGAAGAACACTGAAGCTTTCTTT. Its translation: CASRPSVRRKNTEAFF.

The V gene is TRBV28, the J gene TRBJ1-1; TRBD1 might be the D (6 bases). The length of the CDR3 is 15 residues. Trimming shortened V by 7 bases and J by 5 bases, and 20 bases separated the two germline ends. CDR1 is MDHEN, CDR2 SYDVKM, per germline. In nucleotides, the CDR3 is TGTGCCAGCACCCCCCCCATGTGGGGGCGGACTGAAGCTTTCTTT. Protein: CASTPPMWGRTEAFF.

The CDR3 bases are TGTGCCAGCAGCTACCCAGGGGGCGCTGTTGCTGAAGCTTTCTTT. Translation gives CASSYPGGAVAEAFF. The rearrangement joins TRBV28 to TRBJ1-1, with TRBD1 matching over 8 bases. The J segment lost 6 bases and the V segment lost 6 bases, leaving 12 bases of the junction unmatched. From germline, CDR1 is MDHEN and CDR2 SYDVKM. The CDR3 covers 15 residues.

This clone was detected only a few times. J is TRBJ1-5 and V is TRBV10-3; D is undetermined. The CDR3 runs to 13 residues. Germline CDR1 is ENHRY and CDR2 is SYGVKD. Trimming removed 3 bases from V and 5 bases from J, with 8 bases in between. This chain's CDR3 is CAISEYEHQPQHF. DNA of the CDR3: TGTGCCATCAGTGAATACGAGCATCAGCCCCAGCATTTT.

The V call is TRBV18, the J call TRBJ2-5, with D unresolved. The CDR3 consists of 14 residues. Trimming left V 0 bases short and J 2 bases short, with 7 bases between. Germline assignment: CDR1 KGHSH and CDR2 LQKENI. CDR3 amino acids: CASSPPSQQETQYF. CDR3 bases: TGTGCCAGCTCACCACCGTCCCAGCAAGAGACCCAGTACTTC.

This clone was detected a few times. The chain joins TRBV6-2 or TRBV6-3 to TRBJ2-7, with 12 bases lining up with TRBD2. The V gene end was trimmed by 0 bases and the J gene end by 11 bases; junction bases not matched to a gene: 11. The CDR3 totals 16 residues. Looked up from germline, CDR1 is MNHEY and CDR2 is SVGEGT. The CDR3 region has the DNA TGTGCCAGCAGTTACTCCTTTGGACTAGCGGGGTTGCCGGAGTACTTC. Residues: CASSYSFGLAGLPEYF.

The chain carries TRBV3-1 (or the pseudogene TRBV3-2) and TRBJ2-1; 13 bases align to TRBD2. J was trimmed by 10 bases and V by 5 bases; bases with no gene match: 14. This CDR3 spans 17 amino acids. Germline V CDR1 and CDR2: LGHDT, YNNKEL (reference sequence). CDR3 bases: TGTGCCAGCAGCTTTCGGACTAGCGGGGGACCGGCGGGGGAGCAGTTCTTC. Protein: CASSFRTSGGPAGEQFF.

This chain uses TRBV28 with TRBJ2-3; the match to TRBD2 covers 10 bases. The CDR3 is 13 residues long. CDR1 is MDHEN, CDR2 SYDVKM, per germline. Losses at the gene ends were 7 bases for V and 8 bases for J; bases not matched to a gene: 6. The CDR3, as DNA: TGTGCCAGCAACCTTCTAGCGGGAGTTACGCAGTATTTT. Its protein product is CASNLLAGVTQYF.

This clone was seen more than once but under ten times. The gene calls are TRBV19 and TRBJ2-7; the D gene is possibly TRBD2 (6 bases). V lost 0 bases to trimming and J lost 4 bases, with 19 bases between them. Germline lookup yields CDR1 LNHDA and CDR2 SQIVND (reference sequence). The CDR3 runs 17 residues. The CDR3 here is CASSIDLPGDSNYEQYF. CDR3 coding DNA: TGTGCCAGTAGTATAGATCTTCCGGGGGACTCTAATTACGAGCAGTACTTC.

The chain recombines TRBV7-2 with TRBJ2-1; 8 bases fit TRBD1. The germline CDR1 and CDR2 sequences are SGHTA and FQGNSA. The CDR3 is 14 amino acids. Trimming at V came to 5 bases and at J to 5 bases, leaving 5 bases not matched to a gene. The CDR3 reads CASSPGGPHNEQFF. In nucleotides, the CDR3 is TGTGCCAGCAGCCCAGGGGGCCCTCACAATGAGCAGTTCTTC.

Only one count was recorded for this clone. The gene calls are TRBV7-2 and TRBJ2-3, with TRBD2 matching over 8 bases. Unmatched junction bases numbered 21, after V lost 3 bases and J lost 10 bases. The V gene's germline CDR1 is SGHTA and CDR2 FQGNSA. The CDR3 length is 18 residues. The CDR3 region is CASSFSEASGGARGAQYF. The CDR3 coding sequence is TGTGCCAGCAGCTTTTCCGAGGCCAGCGGGGGCGCGAGGGGGGCGCAGTATTTT.

The chain couples TRBV7-2 to TRBJ1-1, with 7 nucleotides matching TRBD1. V lost 1 base to trimming and J lost 9 bases; unmatched junction nucleotides: 8. This CDR3 has 14 residues. Germline V gene sequence: CDR1 SGHTA, CDR2 FQGNSA. Here the CDR3 reads CASSLGGTDRKAFF. The CDR3 coding sequence is TGTGCCAGCAGCTTAGGAGGGACAGATCGTAAAGCTTTCTTT.

The genes are TRBV2 and TRBJ1-1, with D tentatively TRBD1 (6 bases). Germline assignment: CDR1 SNHLY and CDR2 FYNNEI. The V gene lost 4 bases and the J gene lost 1 base, with 10 bases spanning the gap. This CDR3 region has 14 residues. DNA of the CDR3: TGTGCCAGCAGTGTGACAGGAGGGAACACTGAAGCTTTCTTT. The encoded protein is CASSVTGGNTEAFF.

The chain is built from TRBV5-6 and TRBJ2-2, with TRBD2 identical over 7 bases. Per germline, CDR1 SGHDT and CDR2 YYEEEE. The CDR3 extends over 16 amino acids. With 7 bases clipped from V and 2 bases from J, the junction kept 11 bases outside the gene matches. The CDR3 coding sequence is TGTGCCAGCGGACTAGACGGGACCAGAAACACCGGGGAGCTGTTTTTT. Amino acids: CASGLDGTRNTGELFF. The full variable domain, its missing parts supplied by reference TRBV5-6 and TRBJ2-2, is DAGVTQSPTHLIKTRGQQVTLRCSPKSGHDTVSWYQQALGQGPQFIFQYYEEEERQRGNFPDRFSGHQFPNYSSELNVNALLLGDSALYLCASGLDGTRNTGELFFGEGSRLTVL.

The V and J genes are TRBV4-2 and TRBJ2-1, with 11 bases matching TRBD2. This CDR3 comprises 15 residues. Looked up from germline, CDR1 is LGHNA and CDR2 is YNFKEQ. V lost 3 bases to trimming and J lost 3 bases; unmatched junction nucleotides: 1. The CDR3 region is CASSQGLADYNEQFF. CDR3 DNA: TGTGCCAGCAGCCAGGGACTAGCGGACTACAATGAGCAGTTCTTC.

This clone occurred once. This sequence joins TRBV4-1 and TRBJ2-1; a possible D gene is TRBD2 (5 bases). Germline CDR1 and CDR2: MGHRA and YSYEKL. This CDR3 region has 18 residues. Trimming stripped 0 bases from V and 0 bases from J, with 15 bases between. The CDR3 nucleotides read TGCGCCAGCAGCCAAGATCTAGCCCAGGCCGGCTCCTACAATGAGCAGTTCTTC. Protein sequence: CASSQDLAQAGSYNEQFF.

The chain is built from TRBV3-1 (or the pseudogene TRBV3-2) and TRBJ1-5; D is possibly TRBD1 (6 bases). V lost 6 bases to trimming and J lost 4 bases, with 16 bases between them. Germline V gene lookup returns CDR1 LGHDT and CDR2 YNNKEL (reference sequence). The CDR3 is 15 residues long. Here the CDR3 reads CASSDTGFWNQPQHF. The DNA for the CDR3 is TGTGCCAGCAGTGATACAGGGTTCTGGAATCAGCCCCAGCATTTT.

In DNA form, the CDR3 reads TGTGCTAGTGGTTTGACAGGGGCAGGGAATATGAACACTGAAGCTTTCTTT. Its translation is CASGLTGAGNMNTEAFF. J is TRBJ1-1 and V is TRBV12-5; the match to TRBD1 covers 7 bases. CDR1 is LGHNT, CDR2 FRNRAP, per germline. The V gene end was trimmed by 2 bases and the J gene end by 0 bases; junction bases not matched to a gene: 9. There are 17 residues in the CDR3.

This clone was found a few times. The J gene is TRBJ2-7, the V gene TRBV20-1; D is ambiguous. This CDR3 contains 11 residues. Germline V lookup: CDR1 DFQATT, CDR2 SNEGSKA (reference sequence). V was cut by 3 bases and J by 0 bases, with 3 bases left in between. The CDR3 DNA reads as TGCAGTGCTAGCGGCTCCTACGAGCAGTACTTC. Protein: CSASGSYEQYF.